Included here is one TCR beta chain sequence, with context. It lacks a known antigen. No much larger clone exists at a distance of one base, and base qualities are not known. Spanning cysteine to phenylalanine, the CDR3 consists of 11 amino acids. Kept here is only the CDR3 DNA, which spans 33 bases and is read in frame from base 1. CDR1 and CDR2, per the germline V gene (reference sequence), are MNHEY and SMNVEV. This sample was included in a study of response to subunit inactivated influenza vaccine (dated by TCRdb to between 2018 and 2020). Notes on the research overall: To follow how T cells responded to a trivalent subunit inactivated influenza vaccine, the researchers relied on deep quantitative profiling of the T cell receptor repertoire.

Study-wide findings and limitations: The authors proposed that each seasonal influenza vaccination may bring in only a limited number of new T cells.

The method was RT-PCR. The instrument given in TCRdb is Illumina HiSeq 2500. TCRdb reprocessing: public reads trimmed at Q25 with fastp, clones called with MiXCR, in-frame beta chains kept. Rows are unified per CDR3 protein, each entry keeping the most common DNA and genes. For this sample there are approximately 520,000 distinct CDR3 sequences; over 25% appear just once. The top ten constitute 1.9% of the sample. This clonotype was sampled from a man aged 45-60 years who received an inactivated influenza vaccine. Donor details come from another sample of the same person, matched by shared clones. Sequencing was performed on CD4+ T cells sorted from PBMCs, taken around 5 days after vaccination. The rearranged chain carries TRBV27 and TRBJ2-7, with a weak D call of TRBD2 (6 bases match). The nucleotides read TGTCCCTCTATGGCGGGGAACGAGCAGTACTTC. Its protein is CPSMAGNEQYF.